This passage covers 14 T cell receptor beta chains from one sample sequenced in a study of cytomegalovirus exposure and HLA in healthy donors. TCRdb keeps only in-frame clones here, not all; method: immunoSEQ multiplex PCR. The sample records 150,000 to 200,000 clones, 85% being singletons. The sequenced sample consisted of PBMCs. The receptors stem from a man aged 18 to 29 in good health and CMV-seropositive.

The V and J genes are TRBV7-9 and TRBJ1-1; D gene unclear. Trimming stripped 3 bases from V and 10 bases from J, with 18 bases between. The CDR3 consists of 14 residues. CDR1 and CDR2 from the germline V gene are SEHNR and FQNEAQ (reference sequence). This CDR3 reads CASSFLTENSGAFF. In DNA, the CDR3 is TGTGCCAGCAGCTTCTTAACCGAGAACAGTGGAGCTTTCTTT.

This chain uses TRBV29-1 with TRBJ2-4, with D perhaps TRBD1 (6 bases). Germline CDR1 and CDR2: SQVTM and ANQGSEA. This CDR3 contains 13 residues. V was pared by 7 bases and J by 0 bases, with 10 bases between. CDR3 coding DNA: TGCAGCGAACAGGGTTTAGCCAAAAACATTCAGTACTTC. As protein: CSEQGLAKNIQYF.

The genes are TRBV9 and TRBJ2-1; 10 nucleotides align to TRBD2. Unmatched junction bases numbered 5, after V lost 0 bases and J lost 5 bases. There are 16 residues in the CDR3. Germline values: CDR1 SGDLS, CDR2 YYNGEE. DNA for the CDR3: TGTGCCAGCAGCGTAGGTGGCGGGACTAGCGACAATGAGCAGTTCTTC. This codes for CASSVGGGTSDNEQFF.

This chain joins TRBV27 and TRBJ2-1, with 8 positions matching TRBD2. Germline V gene sequence: CDR1 MNHEY, CDR2 SMNVEV (reference sequence). The CDR3 has 16 amino acids. V shed 3 bases, J shed 4 bases, and the junction held 8 bases outside the gene matches. In nucleotides, the CDR3 is TGTGCCAGCAGTTTCTCGGCGGGAGGCCCATACAATGAGCAGTTCTTC. Protein sequence: CASSFSAGGPYNEQFF.

This clone was seen more than once but under ten times. The rearrangement links TRBV14 to TRBJ1-2; no clear D. The CDR3 consists of 13 residues. Germline CDR1 is SGHDN and CDR2 is FVKESK. Between the trimmed V and J ends, which lost 5 bases and 8 bases, there was a span of 15 bases. Here the CDR3 reads CASSVSPSGGYTF. In nucleotides, the CDR3 is TGTGCCAGCAGCGTTAGTCCCTCGGGAGGCTACACCTTC. The whole variable domain, remainder taken from reference TRBV14 and TRBJ1-2, is EAGVTQFPSHSVIEKGQTVTLRCDPISGHDNLYWYRRVMGKEIKFLLHFVKESKQDESGMPNNRFLAERTGGTYSTLKVQPAELEDSGVYFCASSVSPSGGYTFGSGTRLTVV.

V gene TRBV5-1 combines with J gene TRBJ2-7, with D possibly matching TRBD2 (7 bases). CDR1 and CDR2 (germline): SGHRS, YFSETQ. The CDR3 has 15 residues. The V end was cut by 0 bases, the J end by 2 bases, with 12 bases between. Here the CDR3 reads CASSLGGGDPYEQYF. In nucleotides, the CDR3 is TGCGCCAGCAGCTTGGGAGGGGGGGACCCCTACGAGCAGTACTTC. Full variable domain (missing parts from reference TRBV5-1 and TRBJ2-7): KAGVTQTPRYLIKTRGQQVTLSCSPISGHRSVSWYQQTPGQGLQFLFEYFSETQRNKGNFPGRFSGRQFSNSRSEMNVSTLELGDSALYLCASSLGGGDPYEQYFGPGTRLTVT.

The rearrangement links TRBV6-5 to TRBJ2-1, with D uncertain. The germline V gene encodes CDR1 MNHEY and CDR2 SVGAGI. This CDR3 region has 11 residues. The V end was cut by 11 bases, the J end by 4 bases, with 9 bases between. CDR3 bases: TGTGCCGTACGGAGTTACAATGAGCAGTTCTTC. It codes for CAVRSYNEQFF.

The DNA for the CDR3 is TGTGCCAGCAGTGTTTCCCTAGTGGCCAAAAACATTCAGTACTTC. This sequence encodes CASSVSLVAKNIQYF. The V and J genes are TRBV2 and TRBJ2-4; D call uncertain. Germline loops: CDR1 SNHLY, CDR2 FYNNEI. V was clipped by 4 bases and J by 1 base, with 11 bases between them. This CDR3 spans 15 amino acids.

This clone was picked up one time. This chain joins TRBV4-1 and TRBJ2-2; 7 positions agree with TRBD2. The V gene's germline CDR1 is MGHRA and CDR2 YSYEKL. V lost 4 bases and J lost 7; bases outside the gene matches: 9. This CDR3 has 15 amino acids. CDR3 DNA sequence: TGCGCCAGCAGCCTCGGAGGACTAGTCGGCGGGGAGCTGTTTTTT. It is translated as CASSLGGLVGGELFF.

V is TRBV27 and J is TRBJ2-2, with D possibly being TRBD2 (6 bases). Between the trimmed V and J ends, which lost 4 bases and 1 base, there was a span of 13 bases. CDR3 size: 16 residues. The germline V gene encodes CDR1 MNHEY and CDR2 SMNVEV (reference sequence). CDR3 nucleotides: TGTGCCAGCAGTTCCGGGCTAGCGCTGAACACCGGGGAGCTGTTTTTT. Its protein is CASSSGLALNTGELFF.

This chain connects TRBV14 to TRBJ1-5, with D uncertain. Germline V gene data show CDR1 as SGHDN and CDR2 as FVKESK. This CDR3 is 14 amino acids long. The V and J ends lost 1 base and 6 bases respectively, with 10 bases between them. The CDR3, as DNA: TGTGCCAGCAGCCAAGGCCCATCCGGTCAGCCCCAGCATTTT. Protein sequence: CASSQGPSGQPQHF.

The chain joins TRBV19 to TRBJ2-7, with D tentatively TRBD1 (8 bases). CDR3 size: 13 residues. V was cut by 6 bases and J by 5 bases, with 14 bases left in between. Germline V lookup: CDR1 LNHDA, CDR2 SQIVND (reference sequence). The CDR3: CASSGQGGDEQYF. CDR3 bases: TGTGCCAGTAGCGGACAGGGAGGGGACGAGCAGTACTTC. Full variable domain (outside the CDR3, taken from reference TRBV19 and TRBJ2-7): DGGITQSPKYLFRKEGQNVTLSCEQNLNHDAMYWYRQDPGQGLRLIYYSQIVNDFQKGDIAEGYSVSREKKESFPLTVTSAQKNPTAFYLCASSGQGGDEQYFGPGTRLTVT.

This sequence joins TRBV6-1 and TRBJ1-2; TRBD1 matches at 10 bases. The ends lost 6 bases at V and 3 bases at J; junction bases unmatched: 4. Looked up from germline, CDR1 is MNHNS and CDR2 is SASEGT. The CDR3 extends over 14 amino acids. The CDR3 DNA follows: TGTGCCAGCAGAACGGGACAGGGGTACTATGGCTACACCTTC. This codes for CASRTGQGYYGYTF.

V and J are TRBV19 and TRBJ1-1; TRBD1 matches 9 bases. The V gene end was trimmed by 0 bases and the J gene end by 5 bases; junction bases not matched to a gene: 19. Germline lookup yields CDR1 LNHDA and CDR2 SQIVND (reference sequence). The CDR3 loop spans 20 amino acids. The CDR3 DNA follows: TGTGCCAGTAGTATAGATAATGGGACAGGGTTTAATCTGGCGGGGACTGAAGCTTTCTTT. Translation: CASSIDNGTGFNLAGTEAFF.